The rows below give T cell receptor beta chains drawn from one sample of a study of early T cells in non-severe SARS-CoV-2 infection. TCRdb reprocessed the 5' RACE reads via MiXCR and lists one record per CDR3 protein. This table holds 84,000 or so distinct CDR3 sequences, around 15% found once. The sequenced sample consisted of whole blood. The receptor set was obtained from an adult who was a healthcare worker with PCR-confirmed SARS-CoV-2 infection or an uninfected control (not recorded which). Both conserved end residues are part of each CDR3. The order of the fields is J gene, V gene, CDR3 protein.

TRBJ2-5 TRBV6-6 CASSYSLEQETQYF
TRBJ2-3 TRBV20-1 CSARGGDAHTDTQYF
TRBJ1-1 TRBV5-1 CASSLRGTVNTEAFF
TRBJ2-6 TRBV13 CAARSSGANVLTF
TRBJ1-2 TRBV29-1 CSGGSGGQGYGYTF
TRBJ2-5 TRBV7-6 CASSQLVGRDQETQYF
TRBJ1-1 TRBV4-1 CASSQAGGLGTEAFF
TRBJ1-2 TRBV6-2/TRBV6-3 CAISQGVYGYTF
TRBJ1-1 TRBV25-1 CASSEYSRAGGNTEAFF
TRBJ2-5 TRBV10-3 CAISPGTSLETQYF
TRBJ2-2 TRBV20-1 CSARDLLADTGELFF
TRBJ1-1 TRBV29-1 CSVARDTEAFF
TRBJ2-5 TRBV6-2/TRBV6-3 CASSWGQETQYF
TRBJ2-7 TRBV5-1 CASSLFPGLYEQYF
TRBJ1-2 TRBV20-1 CSAGKGQRGDGYTF
TRBJ1-2 TRBV4-3 CASSQERSGGQGAFYGYTF
TRBJ2-4 TRBV6-6 CASRSLVLTTKNIQYF
TRBJ1-2 TRBV25-1 CASGPRFPGYGYTF
TRBJ1-5 TRBV5-1 CASSLSPTGGNQPQHF
TRBJ2-5 TRBV20-1 CSARDPPGSPETQYF
TRBJ2-5 TRBV29-1 CSVDREETQYF
TRBJ2-5 TRBV7-9 CASSPIDGGETQYF
TRBJ2-7 TRBV25-1 CASRGDPYEQYF
TRBJ2-4 TRBV29-1 CSVGQGGNIQYF
TRBJ2-7 TRBV5-1 CASSLGHVSSYEQYF
TRBJ1-6 TRBV7-3 CASSLRNSPLHF
TRBJ2-4 TRBV6-6 CASRDTAKNIQYF
TRBJ2-2 TRBV7-9 CASSPGPGELFF